This TCR beta chain was recovered during a study of blood T cells in healthy people across ages. The study, taken as a whole, reports: Diversity estimates from one million T cells were considered underestimates. Older age went with lower TCR beta diversity per million T cells, in a roughly linear way.

Peripheral blood, roughly 9.3 milliliters per donor, was collected. This clonotype was seen repeatedly, ten times or more. Its antigen is not identified. Then a second PCR, running about 7 to 11 cycles, was carried out with a sample-barcoded 5' primer and a J-beta primer mix. TCRdb processed the 5' RACE reads anew with MiXCR; each CDR3 protein has one entry. The sample contains about 1.8 million distinct CDR3 sequences, just under 50% of which appear only once. From germline, CDR1 is SQVTM and CDR2 ANQGSEA. With V trimmed by 7 bases and J by 5 bases, 2 bases remained unmatched. The CDR3 contains 11 residues.

The origin of this receptor is a woman between 35 and 50 years old in good health. The chain combines TRBV29-1 with TRBJ2-4; 7 nucleotides line up with TRBD1. Sequencing was carried out using blood. This CDR3 is CSADRENIQYF. CDR3 coding DNA: TGCAGCGCTGACAGGGAAAACATTCAGTACTTC.